A selection of T cell receptor beta chains follows, all from one sample in a study of T cell responses to AZD1222 COVID-19 vaccine. TCRdb's copy holds only in-frame clones and misses some; the assay was immunoSEQ multiplex PCR. The data contain 95,000 or so clones, under 90% of them singletons. The input for sequencing was peripheral blood, taken on day 0 of MenACWY control vaccination. Every receptor here comes from an adult in good health. The CDR3 runs from the conserved cysteine through the conserved F or W. Fields, in order: J gene, V gene, D gene, clone size, CDR3 DNA, CDR3 protein. D genes are given only for firm matches. Not all rows give a size; the values are once, few, many and, for expanded clones, a class.

j_call: TRBJ2-3
v_call: TRBV27
d_call: -
clone_size: -
cdr3_nt: TGTGCCAGCAGTCCCCCCGGGGAGCGCACAGATACGCAGTATTTT
cdr3_aa: CASSPPGERTDTQYF

j_call: TRBJ2-5
v_call: TRBV28
d_call: -
clone_size: -
cdr3_nt: TGTGCCAGCAGTTTATGGGCGGGACAGAGAGATCAAGAGACCCAGTACTTC
cdr3_aa: CASSLWAGQRDQETQYF

j_call: TRBJ2-1
v_call: TRBV19
d_call: -
clone_size: few
cdr3_nt: TGTGCCTCTCAAAGCGCCGTGGGGGGCTCCTACAATGAGCAGTTCTTC
cdr3_aa: CASQSAVGGSYNEQFF

j_call: TRBJ1-1
v_call: TRBV11-3
d_call: TRBD1
clone_size: -
cdr3_nt: TGTGCCAGCAGCTGGGCAGGGGGATCAAACACTGAAGCTTTCTTT
cdr3_aa: CASSWAGGSNTEAFF

j_call: TRBJ2-7
v_call: TRBV5-6
d_call: -
clone_size: -
cdr3_nt: TGTGCCAGCAGCCTACAGGGTCTCTACGAGCAGTACTTC
cdr3_aa: CASSLQGLYEQYF

j_call: TRBJ2-7
v_call: TRBV12-3/TRBV12-4
d_call: -
clone_size: -
cdr3_nt: TGTGCCAGCAGTTTAGCCCCCTACGAGCAGTACTTC
cdr3_aa: CASSLAPYEQYF

j_call: TRBJ1-1
v_call: TRBV6-2/TRBV6-3
d_call: TRBD1
clone_size: -
cdr3_nt: TGTGCCAGCAGCCCTACCCTGACAGGGCTTCTGAACACTGAAGCTTTCTTT
cdr3_aa: CASSPTLTGLLNTEAFF

j_call: TRBJ1-5
v_call: TRBV12-3/TRBV12-4
d_call: -
clone_size: few
cdr3_nt: TGTAGCCGGGGGGAGGGCAATCAGCCCCAGCATTTT
cdr3_aa: CSRGEGNQPQHF

j_call: TRBJ1-2
v_call: TRBV12-3/TRBV12-4
d_call: -
clone_size: few
cdr3_nt: TGTGCCAGCAGACGGACTCGGGGCTATGGCTACACCTTC
cdr3_aa: CASRRTRGYGYTF

j_call: TRBJ2-7
v_call: TRBV21-1
d_call: -
clone_size: once
cdr3_nt: TGTGCCAGCAGCAACTACCGCGACCTTGCCTACGAGCAGTACTTC
cdr3_aa: CASSNYRDLAYEQYF

j_call: TRBJ1-3
v_call: TRBV9
d_call: TRBD1
clone_size: -
cdr3_nt: TGTGCCAGCAGCGTGGGACAGGCCTCTGGAAACACCATATATTTT
cdr3_aa: CASSVGQASGNTIYF

j_call: TRBJ1-5
v_call: TRBV2
d_call: -
clone_size: -
cdr3_nt: TGTGCCAGCAGTGAACTATGGGGGGGTCAGCCCCAGCATTTT
cdr3_aa: CASSELWGGQPQHF

j_call: TRBJ2-2
v_call: TRBV29-1
d_call: -
clone_size: -
cdr3_nt: TGCAGCGTTCTCCCCGGGATGGGCACCGGGGAGCTGTTTTTT
cdr3_aa: CSVLPGMGTGELFF

j_call: TRBJ1-3
v_call: TRBV3-1/TRBV3-2
d_call: TRBD1
clone_size: once
cdr3_nt: TGTGCCAGCAGCCCCCGGACAGGGGGAAATGGAAACACCATATATTTT
cdr3_aa: CASSPRTGGNGNTIYF

j_call: TRBJ1-2
v_call: TRBV10-2
d_call: TRBD1
clone_size: -
cdr3_nt: TGCGCCAGCAGTGCCGTCAGGGGGACGGATGGCTACACCTTC
cdr3_aa: CASSAVRGTDGYTF

j_call: TRBJ2-3
v_call: TRBV10-3
d_call: -
clone_size: -
cdr3_nt: TGTGCCATCAGTGACTATGGCGGGGATACGCAGTATTTT
cdr3_aa: CAISDYGGDTQYF

j_call: TRBJ2-1
v_call: TRBV7-2
d_call: -
clone_size: -
cdr3_nt: TGTGCCAGCAGCTTAGAGGGGCCCAATGAGCAGTTCTTC
cdr3_aa: CASSLEGPNEQFF

j_call: TRBJ1-5
v_call: TRBV9
d_call: TRBD1
clone_size: -
cdr3_nt: TGTGCCAGCAGCGCGGGACAGGGGCTCGGGGAGCCCCAGCATTTT
cdr3_aa: CASSAGQGLGEPQHF

j_call: TRBJ2-3
v_call: TRBV19
d_call: -
clone_size: -
cdr3_nt: TGTGCCAGTAGTCTACGACGGGCAACACACGCAGATACGCAGTATTTT
cdr3_aa: CASSLRRATHADTQYF

j_call: TRBJ1-1
v_call: TRBV6-5
d_call: -
clone_size: -
cdr3_nt: TGTGCCAGCAGCGCGGGACTCATGAACACTGAAGCTTTCTTT
cdr3_aa: CASSAGLMNTEAFF

j_call: TRBJ2-3
v_call: TRBV11-2
d_call: -
clone_size: -
cdr3_nt: TGTGCCAGCAGCTTAGGTCTGGGGGAGACAGATACGCAGTATTTT
cdr3_aa: CASSLGLGETDTQYF

j_call: TRBJ1-3
v_call: TRBV2
d_call: TRBD1
clone_size: once
cdr3_nt: TGTGCCAGCAGTTCTGACAGGGGCCCTGGAAACACCATATATTTT
cdr3_aa: CASSSDRGPGNTIYF

j_call: TRBJ1-2
v_call: TRBV7-9
d_call: -
clone_size: -
cdr3_nt: TGTGCCAGCAGCTTAGCAAAGGTCGGACCCAACAGGGCGGGAGATGGCTACACCTTC
cdr3_aa: CASSLAKVGPNRAGDGYTF

j_call: TRBJ2-1
v_call: TRBV12-3/TRBV12-4
d_call: -
clone_size: -
cdr3_nt: TGTGCCAGCAGCCCACGGGCCTACAATGAGCAGTTCTTC
cdr3_aa: CASSPRAYNEQFF

j_call: TRBJ2-1
v_call: TRBV29-1
d_call: -
clone_size: -
cdr3_nt: TGCAGCGTTGACGGAGCGCCCGACTCCTACAATGAGCAGTTCTTC
cdr3_aa: CSVDGAPDSYNEQFF

j_call: TRBJ1-4
v_call: TRBV14
d_call: -
clone_size: -
cdr3_nt: TGTGCCAGCAGCCAATCAAGACGGATTAATGAAAAACTGTTTTTT
cdr3_aa: CASSQSRRINEKLFF

j_call: TRBJ2-3
v_call: TRBV6-4
d_call: -
clone_size: -
cdr3_nt: TGTGCCAGCAGTGTGGATGGGGAGGCCACAGATACGCAGTATTTT
cdr3_aa: CASSVDGEATDTQYF

j_call: TRBJ1-4
v_call: TRBV6-6
d_call: -
clone_size: once
cdr3_nt: TGTGCTGCGATGAAAGAAAAACTGTTTTTT
cdr3_aa: CAAMKEKLFF